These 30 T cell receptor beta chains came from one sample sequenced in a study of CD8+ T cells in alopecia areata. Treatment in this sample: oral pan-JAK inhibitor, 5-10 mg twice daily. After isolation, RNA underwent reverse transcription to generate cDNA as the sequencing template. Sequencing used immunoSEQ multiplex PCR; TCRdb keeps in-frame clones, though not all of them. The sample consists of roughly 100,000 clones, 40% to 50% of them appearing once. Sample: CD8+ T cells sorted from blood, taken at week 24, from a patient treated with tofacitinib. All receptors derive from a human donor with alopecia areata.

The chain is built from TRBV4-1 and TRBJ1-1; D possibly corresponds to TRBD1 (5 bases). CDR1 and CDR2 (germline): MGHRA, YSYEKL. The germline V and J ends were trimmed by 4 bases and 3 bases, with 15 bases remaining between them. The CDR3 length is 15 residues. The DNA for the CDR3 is TGCGCCAGCAGCCGCGATCGACGGGGCCACACTGAAGCTTTCTTT. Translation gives CASSRDRRGHTEAFF.

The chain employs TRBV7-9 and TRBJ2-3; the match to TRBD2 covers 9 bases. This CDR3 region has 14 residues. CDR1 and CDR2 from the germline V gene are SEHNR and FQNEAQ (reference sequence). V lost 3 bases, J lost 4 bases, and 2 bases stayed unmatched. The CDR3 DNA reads TGTGCCAGCAGCTTGGAGCGGGAGGCAGATACGCAGTATTTT. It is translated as CASSLEREADTQYF. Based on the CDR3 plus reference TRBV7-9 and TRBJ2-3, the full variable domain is DTGVSQNPRHKITKRGQNVTFRCDPISEHNRLYWYRQTLGQGPEFLTYFQNEAQLEKSRLLSDRFSAERPKGSFSTLEIQRTEQGDSAMYLCASSLEREADTQYFGPGTRLTVL.

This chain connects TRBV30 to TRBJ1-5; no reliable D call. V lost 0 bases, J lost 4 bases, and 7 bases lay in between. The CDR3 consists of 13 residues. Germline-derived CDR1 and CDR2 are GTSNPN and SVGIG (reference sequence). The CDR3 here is CAWSVNTNQPQHF. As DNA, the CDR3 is TGTGCCTGGAGTGTAAACACTAATCAGCCCCAGCATTTT.

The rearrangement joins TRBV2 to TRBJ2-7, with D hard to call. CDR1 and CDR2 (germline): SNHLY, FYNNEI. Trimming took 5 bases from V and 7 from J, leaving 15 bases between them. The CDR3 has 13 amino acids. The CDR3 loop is CASSLGTAGEQYF. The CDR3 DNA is TGTGCCAGCAGTCTCGGCACGGCCGGAGAGCAGTACTTC.

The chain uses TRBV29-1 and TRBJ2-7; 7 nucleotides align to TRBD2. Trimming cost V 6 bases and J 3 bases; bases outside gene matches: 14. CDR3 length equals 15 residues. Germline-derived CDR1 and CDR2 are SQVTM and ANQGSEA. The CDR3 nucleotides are TGCAGCGTCCCACGATGGAGCGGGACCCACTACGAGCAGTACTTC. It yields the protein CSVPRWSGTHYEQYF.

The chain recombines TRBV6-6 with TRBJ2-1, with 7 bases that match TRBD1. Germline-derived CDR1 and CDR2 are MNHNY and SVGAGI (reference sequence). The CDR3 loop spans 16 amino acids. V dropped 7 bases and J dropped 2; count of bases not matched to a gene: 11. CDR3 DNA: TGTGCCAGCAATTCACCTCGGGACAGAGCCTACAATGAGCAGTTCTTC. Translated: CASNSPRDRAYNEQFF.

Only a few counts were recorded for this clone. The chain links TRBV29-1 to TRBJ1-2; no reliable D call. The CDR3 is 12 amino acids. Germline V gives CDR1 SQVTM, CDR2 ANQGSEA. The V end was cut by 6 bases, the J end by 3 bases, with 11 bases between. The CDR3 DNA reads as TGCAGCGTAACCGGGATTTACTATGGCTACACCTTC. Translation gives CSVTGIYYGYTF.

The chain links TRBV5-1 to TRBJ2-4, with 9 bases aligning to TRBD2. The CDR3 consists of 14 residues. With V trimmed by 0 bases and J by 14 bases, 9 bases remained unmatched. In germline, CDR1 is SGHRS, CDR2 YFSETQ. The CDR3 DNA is TGCGCCAGCAGCTTGGCGGCGGGAGGGCCTTTGGAGTACTTC. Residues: CASSLAAGGPLEYF.

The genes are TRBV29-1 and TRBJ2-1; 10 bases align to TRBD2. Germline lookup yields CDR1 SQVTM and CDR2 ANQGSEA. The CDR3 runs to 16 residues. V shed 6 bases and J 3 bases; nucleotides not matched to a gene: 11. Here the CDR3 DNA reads TGCAGCGTCGACCATTCTAGCGGGAGTCTCTACAATGAGCAGTTCTTC. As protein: CSVDHSSGSLYNEQFF.

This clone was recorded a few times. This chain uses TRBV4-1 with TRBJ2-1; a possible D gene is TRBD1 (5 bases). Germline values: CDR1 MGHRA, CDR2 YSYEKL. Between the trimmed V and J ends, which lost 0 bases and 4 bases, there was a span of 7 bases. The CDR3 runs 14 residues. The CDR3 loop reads CASSQDYRYNEQFF. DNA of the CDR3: TGCGCCAGCAGCCAAGATTACAGGTACAATGAGCAGTTCTTC.

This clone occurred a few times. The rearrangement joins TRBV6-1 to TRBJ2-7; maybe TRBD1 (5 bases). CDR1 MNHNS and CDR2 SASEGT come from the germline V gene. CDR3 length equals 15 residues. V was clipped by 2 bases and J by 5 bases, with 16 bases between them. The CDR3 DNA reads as TGTGCCAGCAGTGAATTCAGGGCTTCTTCGAACGAGCAGTACTTC. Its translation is CASSEFRASSNEQYF.

The CDR3 sequence is CASSLELGQGGYEQYF. In DNA, the CDR3 is TGCGCCAGCAGCTTGGAATTAGGACAGGGGGGGTACGAGCAGTACTTC. The J gene is TRBJ2-7, the V gene TRBV5-1; 10 bases line up with TRBD1. Germline trimming cut 0 bases from V and 4 bases from J; bases unmatched to any gene: 7. The CDR3 consists of 16 residues. Germline V lookup: CDR1 SGHRS, CDR2 YFSETQ.

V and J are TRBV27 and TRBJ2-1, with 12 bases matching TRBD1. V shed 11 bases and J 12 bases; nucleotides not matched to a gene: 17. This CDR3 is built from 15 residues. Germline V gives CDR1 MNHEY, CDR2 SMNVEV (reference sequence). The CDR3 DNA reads TGTGCCTCCCGGAGTTGGGACAGGGGGCCATGGGTGCAGTTCTTC. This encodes CASRSWDRGPWVQFF.

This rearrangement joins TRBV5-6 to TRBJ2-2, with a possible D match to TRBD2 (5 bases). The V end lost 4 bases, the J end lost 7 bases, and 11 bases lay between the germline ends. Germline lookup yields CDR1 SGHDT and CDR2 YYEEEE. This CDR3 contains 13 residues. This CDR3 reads CASSPWRYGELFF. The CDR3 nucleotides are TGTGCCAGCAGCCCATGGAGGTACGGGGAGCTGTTTTTT.

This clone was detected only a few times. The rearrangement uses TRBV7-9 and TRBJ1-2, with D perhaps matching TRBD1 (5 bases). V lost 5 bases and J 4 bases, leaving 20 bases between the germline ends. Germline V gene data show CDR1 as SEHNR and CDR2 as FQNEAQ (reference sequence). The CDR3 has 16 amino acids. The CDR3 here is CASSPQGPSMSYGYTF. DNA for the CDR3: TGTGCCAGCAGCCCCCAGGGCCCCTCGATGAGCTATGGCTACACCTTC.

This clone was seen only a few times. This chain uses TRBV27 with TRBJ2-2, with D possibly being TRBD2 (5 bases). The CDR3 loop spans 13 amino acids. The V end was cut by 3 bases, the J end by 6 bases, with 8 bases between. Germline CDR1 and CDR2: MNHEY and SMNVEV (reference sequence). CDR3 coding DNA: TGTGCCAGCAGTTTGTTGGGAGCCGGGGAGCTGTTTTTT. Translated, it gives CASSLLGAGELFF.

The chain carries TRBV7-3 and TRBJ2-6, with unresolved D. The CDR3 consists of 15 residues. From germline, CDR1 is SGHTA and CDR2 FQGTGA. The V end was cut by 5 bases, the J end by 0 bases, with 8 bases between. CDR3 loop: CASSTDFSGANVLTF. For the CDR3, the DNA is TGTGCCAGCAGCACCGACTTCTCTGGGGCCAACGTCCTGACTTTC.

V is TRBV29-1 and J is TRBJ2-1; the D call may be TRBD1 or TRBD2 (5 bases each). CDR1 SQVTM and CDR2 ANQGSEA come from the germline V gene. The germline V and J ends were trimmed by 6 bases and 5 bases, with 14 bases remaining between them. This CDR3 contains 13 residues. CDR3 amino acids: CSVGTKADNEQFF. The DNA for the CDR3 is TGCAGCGTCGGGACCAAAGCTGACAATGAGCAGTTCTTC.

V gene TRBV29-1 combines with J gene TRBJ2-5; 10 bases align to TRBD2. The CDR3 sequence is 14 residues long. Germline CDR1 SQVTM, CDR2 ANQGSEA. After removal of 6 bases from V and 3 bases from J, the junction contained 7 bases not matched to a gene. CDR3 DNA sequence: TGCAGCGTCCAACTAGCGGGGAGAGAAGAGACCCAGTACTTC. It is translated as CSVQLAGREETQYF.

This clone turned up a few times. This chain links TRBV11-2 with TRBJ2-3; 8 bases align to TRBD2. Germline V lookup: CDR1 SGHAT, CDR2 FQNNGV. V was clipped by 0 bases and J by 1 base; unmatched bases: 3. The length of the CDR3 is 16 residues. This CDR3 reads CASSLEFSGGTDTQYF. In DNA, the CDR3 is TGTGCCAGCAGCTTAGAGTTTAGCGGGGGCACAGATACGCAGTATTTT. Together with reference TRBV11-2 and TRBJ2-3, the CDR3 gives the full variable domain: EAGVAQSPRYKIIEKRQSVAFWCNPISGHATLYWYQQILGQGPKLLIQFQNNGVVDDSQLPKDRFSAERLKGVDSTLKIQPAKLEDSAVYLCASSLEFSGGTDTQYFGPGTRLTVL.

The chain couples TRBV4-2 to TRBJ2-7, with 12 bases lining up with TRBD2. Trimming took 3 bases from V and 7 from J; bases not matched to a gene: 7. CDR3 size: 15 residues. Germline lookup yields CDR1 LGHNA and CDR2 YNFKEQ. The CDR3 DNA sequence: TGTGCCAGCAGCCATCCCCTAGCGGGAGGGGGGGAGCAGTACTTC. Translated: CASSHPLAGGGEQYF.

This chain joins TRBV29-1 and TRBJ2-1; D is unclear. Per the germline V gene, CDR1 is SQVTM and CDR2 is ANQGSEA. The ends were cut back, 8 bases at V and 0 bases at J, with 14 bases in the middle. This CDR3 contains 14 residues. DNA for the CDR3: TGCAGCTCCACACACGTGAGCTCCTACAATGAGCAGTTCTTC. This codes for CSSTHVSSYNEQFF.

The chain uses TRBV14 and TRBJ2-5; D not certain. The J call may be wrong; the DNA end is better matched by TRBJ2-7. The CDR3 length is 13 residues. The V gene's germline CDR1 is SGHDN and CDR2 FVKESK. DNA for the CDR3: TGTGCCAGCAGCCAAGGTTTGGCTAACGAGCAGTACTTC. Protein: CASSQGLANEQYF.

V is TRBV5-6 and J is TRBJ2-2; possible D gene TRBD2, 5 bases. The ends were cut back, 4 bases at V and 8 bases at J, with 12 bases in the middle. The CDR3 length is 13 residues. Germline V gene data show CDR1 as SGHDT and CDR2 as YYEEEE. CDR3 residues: CASSPSRVGELFF. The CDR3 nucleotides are TGTGCCAGCAGCCCCTCGAGGGTAGGGGAGCTGTTTTTT.

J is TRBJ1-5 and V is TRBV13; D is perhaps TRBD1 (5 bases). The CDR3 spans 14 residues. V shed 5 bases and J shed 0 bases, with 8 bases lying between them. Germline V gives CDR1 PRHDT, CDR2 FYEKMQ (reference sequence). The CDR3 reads CASSAGASNQPQHF. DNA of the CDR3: TGTGCCAGCAGCGCCGGGGCTAGCAATCAGCCCCAGCATTTT.

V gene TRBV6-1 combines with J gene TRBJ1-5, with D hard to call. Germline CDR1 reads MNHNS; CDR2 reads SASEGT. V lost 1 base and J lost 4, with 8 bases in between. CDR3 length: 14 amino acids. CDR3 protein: CASSEVGGNQPQHF. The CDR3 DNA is TGTGCCAGCAGTGAAGTCGGTGGGAATCAGCCCCAGCATTTT.

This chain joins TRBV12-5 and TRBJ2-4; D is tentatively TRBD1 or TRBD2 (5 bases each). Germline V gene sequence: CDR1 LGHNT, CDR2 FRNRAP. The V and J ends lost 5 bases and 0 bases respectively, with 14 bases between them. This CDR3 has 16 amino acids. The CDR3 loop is CASGTRGVLAKNIQYF. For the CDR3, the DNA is TGTGCTAGTGGTACTCGGGGCGTACTAGCCAAAAACATTCAGTACTTC.

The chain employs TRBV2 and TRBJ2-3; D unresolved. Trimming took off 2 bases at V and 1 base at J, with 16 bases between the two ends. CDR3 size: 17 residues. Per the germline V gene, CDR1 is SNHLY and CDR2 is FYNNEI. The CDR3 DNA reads TGTGCCAGCAGTGAAATCCAGCCCGGAGCCCGCACAGATACGCAGTATTTT. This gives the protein CASSEIQPGARTDTQYF.

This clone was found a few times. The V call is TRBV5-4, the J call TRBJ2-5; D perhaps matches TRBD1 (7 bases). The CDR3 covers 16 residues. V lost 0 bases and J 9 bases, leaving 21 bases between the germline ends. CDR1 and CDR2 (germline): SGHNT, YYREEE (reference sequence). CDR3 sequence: CASSLDGTPITGAQYF. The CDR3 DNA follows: TGTGCCAGCAGCTTGGATGGGACTCCTATTACAGGGGCCCAGTACTTC.

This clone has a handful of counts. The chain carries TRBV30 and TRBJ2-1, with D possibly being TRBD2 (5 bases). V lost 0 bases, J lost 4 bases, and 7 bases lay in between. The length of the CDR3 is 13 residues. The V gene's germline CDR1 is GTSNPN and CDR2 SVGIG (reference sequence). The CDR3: CAWSVGSYNEQFF. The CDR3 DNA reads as TGTGCCTGGAGTGTTGGGAGTTACAATGAGCAGTTCTTC. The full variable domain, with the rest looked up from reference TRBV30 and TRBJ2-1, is SQTIHQWPATLVQPVGSPLSLECTVEGTSNPNLYWYRQAAGRGLQLLFYSVGIGQISSEVPQNLSASRPQDRQFILSSKKLLLSDSGFYLCAWSVGSYNEQFFGPGTRLTVL.